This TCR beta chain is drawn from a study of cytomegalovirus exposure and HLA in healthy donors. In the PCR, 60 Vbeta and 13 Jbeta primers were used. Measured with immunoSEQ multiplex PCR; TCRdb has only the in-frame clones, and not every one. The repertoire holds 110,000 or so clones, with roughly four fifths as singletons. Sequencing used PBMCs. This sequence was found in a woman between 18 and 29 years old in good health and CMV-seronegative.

CDR3 nucleotides: TGTGCCAGCAGCCAGGTTATAATCGGTTCACCCCTCCACTTT. Its translation is CASSQVIIGSPLHF. The J gene is TRBJ1-6, the V gene TRBV4-2; no reliable D call. The germline V gene encodes CDR1 LGHNA and CDR2 YNFKEQ. V lost 3 bases and J 9 bases, leaving 12 bases between the germline ends. The CDR3 contains 14 residues.